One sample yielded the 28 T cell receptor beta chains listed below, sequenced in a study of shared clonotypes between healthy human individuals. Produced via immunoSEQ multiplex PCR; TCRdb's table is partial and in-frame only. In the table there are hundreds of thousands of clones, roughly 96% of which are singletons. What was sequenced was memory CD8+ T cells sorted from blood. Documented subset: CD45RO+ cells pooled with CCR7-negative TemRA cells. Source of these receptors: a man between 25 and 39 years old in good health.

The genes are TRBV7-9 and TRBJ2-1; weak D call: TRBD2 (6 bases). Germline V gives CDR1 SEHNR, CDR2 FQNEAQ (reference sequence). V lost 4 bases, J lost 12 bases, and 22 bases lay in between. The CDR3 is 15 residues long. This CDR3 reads CASSSRGAQRRVQFF. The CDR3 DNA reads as TGTGCCAGCAGCTCGAGAGGGGCGCAGCGGAGGGTGCAGTTCTTC.

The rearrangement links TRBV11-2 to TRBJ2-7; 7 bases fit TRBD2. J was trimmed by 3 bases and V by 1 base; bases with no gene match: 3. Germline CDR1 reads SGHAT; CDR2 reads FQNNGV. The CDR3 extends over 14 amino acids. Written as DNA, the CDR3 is TGTGCCAGCAGCTTAGTCCCTAGCGGCTACGAGCAGTACTTC. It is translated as CASSLVPSGYEQYF.

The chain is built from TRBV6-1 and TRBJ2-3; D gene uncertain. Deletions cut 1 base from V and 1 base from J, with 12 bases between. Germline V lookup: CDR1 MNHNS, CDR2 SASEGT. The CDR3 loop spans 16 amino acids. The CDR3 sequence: CASSEEIADRTDTQYF. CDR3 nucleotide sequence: TGTGCCAGCAGTGAAGAAATCGCAGACCGCACAGATACGCAGTATTTT.

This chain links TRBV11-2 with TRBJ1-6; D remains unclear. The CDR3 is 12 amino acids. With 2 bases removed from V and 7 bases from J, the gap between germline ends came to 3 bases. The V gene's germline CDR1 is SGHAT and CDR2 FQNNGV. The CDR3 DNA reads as TGTGCCAGCAGCTTAACAAATTCACCCCTCCACTTT. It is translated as CASSLTNSPLHF.

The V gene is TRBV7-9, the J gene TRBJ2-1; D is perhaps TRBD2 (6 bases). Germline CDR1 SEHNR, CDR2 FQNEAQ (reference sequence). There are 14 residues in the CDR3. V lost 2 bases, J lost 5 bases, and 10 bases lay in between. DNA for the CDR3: TGTGCCAGCAGCTTAAAAGGGACTGACAATGAGCAGTTCTTC. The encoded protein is CASSLKGTDNEQFF. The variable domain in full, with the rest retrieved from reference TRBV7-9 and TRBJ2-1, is DTGVSQNPRHKITKRGQNVTFRCDPISEHNRLYWYRQTLGQGPEFLTYFQNEAQLEKSRLLSDRFSAERPKGSFSTLEIQRTEQGDSAMYLCASSLKGTDNEQFFGPGTRLTVL.

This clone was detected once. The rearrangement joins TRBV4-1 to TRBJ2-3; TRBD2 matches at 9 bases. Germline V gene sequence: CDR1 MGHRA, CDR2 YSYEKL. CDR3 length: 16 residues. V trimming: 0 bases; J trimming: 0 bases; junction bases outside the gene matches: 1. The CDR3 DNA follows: TGCGCCAGCAGCCAAGAAACTAGCGGGAGCACAGATACGCAGTATTTT. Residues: CASSQETSGSTDTQYF.

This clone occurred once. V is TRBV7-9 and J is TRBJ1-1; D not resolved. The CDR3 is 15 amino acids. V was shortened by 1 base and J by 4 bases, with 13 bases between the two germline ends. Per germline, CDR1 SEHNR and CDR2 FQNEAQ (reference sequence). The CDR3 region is CASSLVLGLRTEAFF. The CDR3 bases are TGTGCCAGCAGCTTAGTCCTCGGGTTACGCACTGAAGCTTTCTTT.

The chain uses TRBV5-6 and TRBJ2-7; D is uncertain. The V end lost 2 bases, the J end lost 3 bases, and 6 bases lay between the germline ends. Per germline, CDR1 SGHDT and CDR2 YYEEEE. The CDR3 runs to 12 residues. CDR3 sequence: CASSLGIYEQYF. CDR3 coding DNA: TGTGCCAGCAGCTTAGGTATCTACGAGCAGTACTTC.

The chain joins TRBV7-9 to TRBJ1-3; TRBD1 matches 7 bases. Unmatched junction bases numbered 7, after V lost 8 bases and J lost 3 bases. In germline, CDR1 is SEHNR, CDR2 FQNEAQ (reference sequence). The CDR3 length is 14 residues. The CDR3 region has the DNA TGTGCCAGCGAAAACAGGGGCTTTGGAAACACCATATATTTT. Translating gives CASENRGFGNTIYF.

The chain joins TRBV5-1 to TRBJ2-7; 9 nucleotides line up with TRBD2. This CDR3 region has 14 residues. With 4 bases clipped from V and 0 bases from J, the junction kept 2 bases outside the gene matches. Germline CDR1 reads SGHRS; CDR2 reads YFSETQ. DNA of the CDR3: TGCGCCAGCAGCCGGACTAGCGACTCCTACGAGCAGTACTTC. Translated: CASSRTSDSYEQYF.

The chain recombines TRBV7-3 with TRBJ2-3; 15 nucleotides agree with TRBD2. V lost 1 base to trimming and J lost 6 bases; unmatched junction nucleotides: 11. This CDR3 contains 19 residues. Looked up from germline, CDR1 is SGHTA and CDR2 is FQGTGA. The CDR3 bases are TGTGCCAGCAGCTTAAGAGGGACTAGCGGGAGGTATTCCTGGGATACGCAGTATTTT. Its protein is CASSLRGTSGRYSWDTQYF.

The CDR3 region has the DNA TGTGCCTGGACCACAGGGGACGAGAAAGAGACCCAGTACTTC. Its protein product is CAWTTGDEKETQYF. The genes are TRBV30 and TRBJ2-5, with 7 bases lining up with TRBD1. J gave up 3 bases and V 4 bases, and 8 bases lay outside the gene matches. From germline, CDR1 is GTSNPN and CDR2 SVGIG (reference sequence). The CDR3 extends over 14 amino acids.

DNA for the CDR3: TGCAGCGTTGAAGTTACGCATGCCGCGGGTGGCTACACCTTC. Amino acid sequence: CSVEVTHAAGGYTF. The chain recombines TRBV29-1 with TRBJ1-2; D unclear. The CDR3 runs 14 residues. Trimming removed 1 base at V and 7 bases at J, with 16 bases between. The germline V gene has CDR1 SQVTM and CDR2 ANQGSEA. The full variable domain, in which reference TRBV29-1 and TRBJ1-2 provide the parts outside the CDR3, is SAVISQKPSRDICQRGTSLTIQCQVDSQVTMMFWYRQQPGQSLTLIATANQGSEATYESGFVIDKFPISRPNLTFSTLTVSNMSPEDSSIYLCSVEVTHAAGGYTFGSGTRLTVV.

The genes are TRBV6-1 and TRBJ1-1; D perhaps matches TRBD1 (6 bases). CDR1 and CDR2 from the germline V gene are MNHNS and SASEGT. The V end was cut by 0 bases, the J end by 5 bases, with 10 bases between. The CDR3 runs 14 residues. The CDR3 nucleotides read TGTGCCAGCAGTGAAGCCGGGACACTTACTGAAGCTTTCTTT. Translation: CASSEAGTLTEAFF.

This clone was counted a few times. CDR3 DNA: TGTGCCAGCAGCTTGTATGATTACGAGCAGTACTTC. It encodes CASSLYDYEQYF. The rearrangement links TRBV5-5 to TRBJ2-7; D not certain. The germline V gene has CDR1 SGHKS and CDR2 YYEKEE (reference sequence). This CDR3 is built from 12 residues. The V gene lost 1 base and the J gene lost 4 bases, with 6 bases spanning the gap.

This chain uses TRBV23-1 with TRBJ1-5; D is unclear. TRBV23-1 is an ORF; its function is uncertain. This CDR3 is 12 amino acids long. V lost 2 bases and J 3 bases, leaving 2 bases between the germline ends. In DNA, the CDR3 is TGCGCCAGCAGTCAAGTCAATCAGCCCCAGCATTTT. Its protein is CASSQVNQPQHF.

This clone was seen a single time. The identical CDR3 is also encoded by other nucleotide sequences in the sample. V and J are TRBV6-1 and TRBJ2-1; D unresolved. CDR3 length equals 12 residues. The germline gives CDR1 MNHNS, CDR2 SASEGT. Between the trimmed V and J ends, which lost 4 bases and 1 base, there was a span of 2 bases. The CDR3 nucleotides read TGTGCCAGCAGTGCGTCCTACAATGAGCAGTTCTTC. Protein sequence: CASSASYNEQFF.

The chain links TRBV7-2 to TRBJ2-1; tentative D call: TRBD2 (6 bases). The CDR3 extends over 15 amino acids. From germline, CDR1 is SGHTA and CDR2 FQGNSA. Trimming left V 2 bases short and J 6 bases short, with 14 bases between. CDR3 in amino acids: CASSLRPTLANEQFF. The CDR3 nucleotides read TGTGCCAGCAGCTTAAGGCCCACACTAGCCAATGAGCAGTTCTTC.

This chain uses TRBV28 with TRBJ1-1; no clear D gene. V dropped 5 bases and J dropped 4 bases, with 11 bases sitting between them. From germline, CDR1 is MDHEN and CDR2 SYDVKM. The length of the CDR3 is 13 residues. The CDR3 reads CASSRSVSTEAFF. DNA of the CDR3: TGTGCCAGCAGTCGTTCGGTCAGCACTGAAGCTTTCTTT.

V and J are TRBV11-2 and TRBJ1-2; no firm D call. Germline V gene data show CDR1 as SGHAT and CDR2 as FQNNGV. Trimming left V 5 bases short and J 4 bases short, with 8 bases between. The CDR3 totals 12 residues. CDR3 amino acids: CASSPSGYGYTF. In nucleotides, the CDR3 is TGTGCCAGCAGCCCCTCGGGCTATGGCTACACCTTC.

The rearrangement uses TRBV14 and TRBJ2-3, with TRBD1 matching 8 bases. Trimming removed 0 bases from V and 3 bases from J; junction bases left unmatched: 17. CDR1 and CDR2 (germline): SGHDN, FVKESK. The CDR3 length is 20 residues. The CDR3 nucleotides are TGTGCCAGCAGCCAAGATCAACAGGACAGGGTCAAGGAGGAAACAGATACGCAGTATTTT. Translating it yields CASSQDQQDRVKEETDTQYF.

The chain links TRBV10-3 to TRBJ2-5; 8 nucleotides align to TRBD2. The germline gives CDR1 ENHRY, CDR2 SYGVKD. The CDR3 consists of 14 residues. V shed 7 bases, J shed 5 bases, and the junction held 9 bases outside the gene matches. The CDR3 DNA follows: TGTGCCATCAACAGCGGGAGCCATCAGGAGACCCAGTACTTC. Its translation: CAINSGSHQETQYF.

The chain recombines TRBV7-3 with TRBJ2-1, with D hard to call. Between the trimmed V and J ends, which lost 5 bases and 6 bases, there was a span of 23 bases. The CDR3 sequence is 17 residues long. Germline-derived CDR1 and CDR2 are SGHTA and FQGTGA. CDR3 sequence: CASSPFPLGPLGNEQFF. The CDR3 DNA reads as TGTGCCAGCAGCCCATTCCCACTCGGCCCCCTCGGCAATGAGCAGTTCTTC.

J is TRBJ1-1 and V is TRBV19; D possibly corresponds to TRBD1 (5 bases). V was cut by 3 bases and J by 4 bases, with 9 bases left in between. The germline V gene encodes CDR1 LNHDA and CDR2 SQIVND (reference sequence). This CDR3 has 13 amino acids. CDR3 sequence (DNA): TGTGCCAGTAGTATCGATGGGGCCACTGAAGCTTTCTTT. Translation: CASSIDGATEAFF.

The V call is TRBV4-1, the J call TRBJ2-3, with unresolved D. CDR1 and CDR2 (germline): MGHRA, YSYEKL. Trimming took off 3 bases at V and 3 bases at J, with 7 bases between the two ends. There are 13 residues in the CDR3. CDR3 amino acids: CASSQTDTDTQYF. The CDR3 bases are TGCGCCAGCAGCCAGACTGATACAGATACGCAGTATTTT.

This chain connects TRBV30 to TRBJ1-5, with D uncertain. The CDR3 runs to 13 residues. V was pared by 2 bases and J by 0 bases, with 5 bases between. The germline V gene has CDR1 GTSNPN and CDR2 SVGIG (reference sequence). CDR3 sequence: CAWSLSSNQPQHF. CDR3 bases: TGTGCCTGGAGTCTCAGTAGCAATCAGCCCCAGCATTTT.

CDR3 nucleotides: TGTGCCAGCAGTCCCGGGGAACTTCCGCAAGAGACCCAGTACTTC. It specifies CASSPGELPQETQYF. This chain links TRBV5-4 with TRBJ2-5; maybe TRBD2 (5 bases). V lost 5 bases to trimming and J lost 2 bases, with 16 bases between them. The length of the CDR3 is 15 residues. Germline lookup yields CDR1 SGHNT and CDR2 YYREEE (reference sequence).

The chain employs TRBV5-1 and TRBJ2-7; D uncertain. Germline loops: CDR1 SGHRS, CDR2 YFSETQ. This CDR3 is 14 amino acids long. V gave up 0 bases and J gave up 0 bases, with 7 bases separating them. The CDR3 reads CASSLERASYEQYF. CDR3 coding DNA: TGCGCCAGCAGCTTGGAACGGGCCTCCTACGAGCAGTACTTC.